A selection of T cell receptor beta chains follows, all from one sample in a study of graft-versus-host responses after intestinal transplantation. Some clones are missing from TCRdb's copy, which holds only in-frame ones; the method was immunoSEQ multiplex PCR. This table has around 99,000 clones, roughly 87% appearing once. No antigen has been identified for these receptors. Sequencing used unstimulated CD4+ T cells sorted from spleen or lymph node cells, obtained before transplant. These receptors came from a human donor who was the organ donor for an intestinal transplant. CDR3s include the opening cysteine and the closing phenylalanine or tryptophan. The D gene is left open where the match is weak. Size values are once, few and many counts, or a class for expanded clones, and some rows have none.

TRBV6-6	-	TRBJ2-7	-	TGTGCCAGCAGTTACGGCATAGGCTCCTACGAGCAGTACTTC	CASSYGIGSYEQYF
TRBV14	-	TRBJ2-7	-	TGTGCCAGCAGCCAAGGGCTAGTTTTGTACGAGCAGTACTTC	CASSQGLVLYEQYF
TRBV5-6	-	TRBJ1-2	-	TGTGCCAGCAGCTCGACTAACTATGGCTACACCTTC	CASSSTNYGYTF
TRBV25-1	-	TRBJ1-2	TRBD1	TGTGCCAGCAGTGGTCGACAGGGGGGCGCGGGTGATGGCTACACCTTC	CASSGRQGGAGDGYTF
TRBV6-5	-	TRBJ1-2	-	TGTGCCAGCAGTTACTCGAGACAGCACTATGGCTACACCTTC	CASSYSRQHYGYTF
TRBV5-4	few	TRBJ1-1	-	TGTGCCAGCAGCTTGGCGCTGAAGAACACTGAAGCTTTCTTT	CASSLALKNTEAFF
TRBV19	-	TRBJ1-5	TRBD1	TGTGCCAGTAGACCATTCGGGGACAGCCATCAGCCCCAGCATTTT	CASRPFGDSHQPQHF
TRBV6-5	-	TRBJ2-1	TRBD1	TGTGCCAGCAGTTACGACAGGGGTTCCTACAATGAGCAGTTCTTC	CASSYDRGSYNEQFF
TRBV5-4	-	TRBJ1-6	-	TGTGCCAGCAGCGGAAGAGGAACACCGAATTCACCCCTCCACTTT	CASSGRGTPNSPLHF
TRBV4-1	-	TRBJ1-5	TRBD1	TGCGCCAGCAGCCAAGACGCCGGGACAGTCGGCAATCAGCCCCAGCATTTT	CASSQDAGTVGNQPQHF
TRBV6-1	-	TRBJ1-5	-	TGTGCCAGCGAGAATGACAGATCCCCGGGATCGCCCCAGCATTTT	CASENDRSPGSPQHF
TRBV5-6	-	TRBJ2-7	-	TGTGCCAGCAGTCAGGAAGGACCTGCCTCCTACGAGCAGTACTTC	CASSQEGPASYEQYF
TRBV7-2	-	TRBJ2-1	-	TGTGCCAGCAGTACTGCTAGGGGCAATGAGCAGTTCTTC	CASSTARGNEQFF
TRBV5-1	-	TRBJ1-5	-	TGCGCCAGCAGCTTGGCGGCAGGGAATCAGCCCCAGCATTTT	CASSLAAGNQPQHF
TRBV5-4	-	TRBJ1-6	-	TGTGCCAGCAGCTTGGTTGGCTCACCCCTCCACTTT	CASSLVGSPLHF
TRBV5-6	-	TRBJ2-7	-	TGTGCCAGCATCTGGATGGGGAGCTCCTACGAGCAGTACTTC	CASIWMGSSYEQYF
TRBV7-2	-	TRBJ2-7	-	TGTGCCAGCAGCTTAACCGGGAACTACGAGCAGTACTTC	CASSLTGNYEQYF
TRBV9	-	TRBJ2-2	-	TGTGCCAGCAGCGTAGGGTCTAGCACCGGGGAGCTGTTTTTT	CASSVGSSTGELFF
TRBV2	-	TRBJ1-5	-	TGTGCCAGCAGTGAAGGGCACAGGGCAACTCAGCCCCAGCATTTT	CASSEGHRATQPQHF
TRBV4-1	-	TRBJ2-2	-	TGCGCCAGCAGCCGGGGGGCCGGGAACACCGGGGAGCTGTTTTTT	CASSRGAGNTGELFF
TRBV19	-	TRBJ1-5	TRBD1	TGTGCCAGTGGACAGGGACTTAATCAGCCCCAGCATTTT	CASGQGLNQPQHF
TRBV6-1	-	TRBJ2-7	TRBD2	TGTGCCAGCAGCCTATTGCGGGGGTCCCCCGAGCAGTACTTC	CASSLLRGSPEQYF